This T cell receptor beta chain came from a study of identifying expanded T cells in peripheral blood. Study-wide results and limits: About 1.2 clones differed between technical replicates, versus about 15 and 19 over time. Across healthy donors, higher total template counts meant significantly greater two-week count variance.

Germline V gives CDR1 LNHDA, CDR2 SQIVND (reference sequence). Trimming removed 5 bases from V and 4 bases from J, with 17 bases in between. This CDR3 comprises 15 residues. On this clone itself: The antigen is unknown.

The data were produced by immunoSEQ multiplex PCR, yet TCRdb's version contains in-frame clones alone and is incomplete. The sample carries some 97,000 clones, 88% recorded once. Healthy donors had no documented immune events, such as infections, while sampled. This TCR derives from a person aged 18 to 70 in good health. The chain combines TRBV19 with TRBJ1-2; TRBD1 might be the D (5 bases). Sample: blood. Written as DNA, the CDR3 is TGTGCCAGTAGTCGGGCCAACCTACAGGTCTATGGCTACACCTTC. Protein sequence: CASSRANLQVYGYTF.